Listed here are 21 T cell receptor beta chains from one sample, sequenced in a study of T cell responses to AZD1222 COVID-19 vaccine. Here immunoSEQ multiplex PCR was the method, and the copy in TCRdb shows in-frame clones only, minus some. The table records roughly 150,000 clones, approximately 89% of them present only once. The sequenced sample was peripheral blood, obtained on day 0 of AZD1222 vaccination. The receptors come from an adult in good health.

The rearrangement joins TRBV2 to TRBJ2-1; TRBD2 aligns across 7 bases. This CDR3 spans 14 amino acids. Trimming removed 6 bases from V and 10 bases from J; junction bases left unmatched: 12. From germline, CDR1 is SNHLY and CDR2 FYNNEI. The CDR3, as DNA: TGTGCCAGCAGGGGCCCCAGCGGGGCCCAGGAGCAGTTCTTC. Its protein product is CASRGPSGAQEQFF. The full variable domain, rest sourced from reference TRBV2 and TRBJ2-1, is EPEVTQTPSHQVTQMGQEVILRCVPISNHLYFYWYRQILGQKVEFLVSFYNNEISEKSEIFDDQFSVERPDGSNFTLKIRSTKLEDSAMYFCASRGPSGAQEQFFGPGTRLTVL.

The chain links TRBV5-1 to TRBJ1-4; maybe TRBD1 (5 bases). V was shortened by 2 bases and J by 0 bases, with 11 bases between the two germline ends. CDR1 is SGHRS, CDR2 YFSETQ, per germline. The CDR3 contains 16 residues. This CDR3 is CASSFTGHATNEKLFF. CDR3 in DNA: TGCGCCAGCAGCTTTACAGGCCATGCAACTAATGAAAAACTGTTTTTT.

CDR3 nucleotide sequence: TGTGCCAGCAGTTTAGGTGCGGCGGTGGGTGGTGAAAAACTGTTTTTT. It encodes CASSLGAAVGGEKLFF. V gene TRBV28 combines with J gene TRBJ1-4; D remains unclear. The ends were cut back, 2 bases at V and 7 bases at J, with 17 bases in the middle. In germline, CDR1 is MDHEN, CDR2 SYDVKM. The CDR3 extends over 16 amino acids.

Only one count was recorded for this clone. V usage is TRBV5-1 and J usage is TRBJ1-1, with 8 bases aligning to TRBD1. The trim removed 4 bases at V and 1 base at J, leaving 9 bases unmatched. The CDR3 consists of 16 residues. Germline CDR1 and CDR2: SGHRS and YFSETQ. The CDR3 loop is CASSRNTGQGNTEAFF. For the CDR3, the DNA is TGCGCCAGCAGCCGAAATACCGGACAGGGGAACACTGAAGCTTTCTTT.

CDR3 loop: CASSYRGLPDTQYF. In DNA, the CDR3 is TGTGCCAGCAGTTACAGGGGGTTGCCAGATACGCAGTATTTT. The chain employs TRBV6-5 and TRBJ2-3, with a weak D call TRBD1 (6 bases). The CDR3 is 14 amino acids. Germline V lookup: CDR1 MNHEY, CDR2 SVGAGI. Trimming cost V 2 bases and J 4 bases, with 10 bases left between them.

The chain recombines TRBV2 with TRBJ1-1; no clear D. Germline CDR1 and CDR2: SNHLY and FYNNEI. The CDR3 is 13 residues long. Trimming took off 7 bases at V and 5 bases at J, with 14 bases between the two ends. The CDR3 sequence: CASKVLSGTEAFF. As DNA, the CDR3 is TGTGCCAGCAAAGTTCTTTCTGGTACTGAAGCTTTCTTT.

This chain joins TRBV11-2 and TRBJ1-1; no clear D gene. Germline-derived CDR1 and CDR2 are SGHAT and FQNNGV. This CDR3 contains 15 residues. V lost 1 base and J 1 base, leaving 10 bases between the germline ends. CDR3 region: CASSLGPERNTEAFF. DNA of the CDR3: TGTGCCAGCAGCTTAGGACCGGAGCGGAACACTGAAGCTTTCTTT.

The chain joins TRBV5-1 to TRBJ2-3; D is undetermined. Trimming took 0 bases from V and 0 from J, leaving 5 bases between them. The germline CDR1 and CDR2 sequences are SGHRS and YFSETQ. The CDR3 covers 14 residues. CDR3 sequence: CASSLELSTDTQYF. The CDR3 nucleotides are TGCGCCAGCAGCTTGGAGCTGAGCACAGATACGCAGTATTTT. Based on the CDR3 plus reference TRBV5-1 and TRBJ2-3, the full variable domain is KAGVTQTPRYLIKTRGQQVTLSCSPISGHRSVSWYQQTPGQGLQFLFEYFSETQRNKGNFPGRFSGRQFSNSRSEMNVSTLELGDSALYLCASSLELSTDTQYFGPGTRLTVL.

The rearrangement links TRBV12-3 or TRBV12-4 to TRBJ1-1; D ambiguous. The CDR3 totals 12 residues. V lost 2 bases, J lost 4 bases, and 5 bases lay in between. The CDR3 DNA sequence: TGTGCCAGCAGTTTATCCAGCACTGAAGCTTTCTTT. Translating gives CASSLSSTEAFF.

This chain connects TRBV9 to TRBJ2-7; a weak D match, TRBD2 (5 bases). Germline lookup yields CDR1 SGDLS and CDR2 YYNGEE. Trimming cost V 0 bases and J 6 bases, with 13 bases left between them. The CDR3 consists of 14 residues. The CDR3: CASSVGPGTSEQYF. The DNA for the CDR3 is TGTGCCAGCAGCGTAGGTCCAGGCACTAGCGAGCAGTACTTC. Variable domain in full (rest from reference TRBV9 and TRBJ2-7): DSGVTQTPKHLITATGQRVTLRCSPRSGDLSVYWYQQSLDQGLQFLIQYYNGEERAKGNILERFSAQQFPDLHSELNLSSLELGDSALYFCASSVGPGTSEQYFGPGTRLTVT.

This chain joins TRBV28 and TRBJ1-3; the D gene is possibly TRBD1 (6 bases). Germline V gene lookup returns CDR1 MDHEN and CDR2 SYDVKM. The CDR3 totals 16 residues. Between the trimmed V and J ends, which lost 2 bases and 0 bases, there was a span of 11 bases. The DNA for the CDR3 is TGTGCCAGCAGTTTAGAAGGGGGGTACTCTGGAAACACCATATATTTT. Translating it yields CASSLEGGYSGNTIYF.

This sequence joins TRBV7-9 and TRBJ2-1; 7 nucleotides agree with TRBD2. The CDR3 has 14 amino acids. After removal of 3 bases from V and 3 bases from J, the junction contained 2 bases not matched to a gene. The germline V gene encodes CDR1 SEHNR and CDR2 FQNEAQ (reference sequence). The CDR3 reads CASSLTGGYNEQFF. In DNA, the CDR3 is TGTGCCAGCAGCTTGACGGGAGGCTACAATGAGCAGTTCTTC.

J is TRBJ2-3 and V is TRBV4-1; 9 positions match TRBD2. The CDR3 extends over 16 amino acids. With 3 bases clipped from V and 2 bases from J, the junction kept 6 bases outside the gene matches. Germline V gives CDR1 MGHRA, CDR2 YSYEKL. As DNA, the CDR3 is TGCGCCAGCAGCCAGCGGACTAGCGAGATCACAGATACGCAGTATTTT. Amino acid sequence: CASSQRTSEITDTQYF.

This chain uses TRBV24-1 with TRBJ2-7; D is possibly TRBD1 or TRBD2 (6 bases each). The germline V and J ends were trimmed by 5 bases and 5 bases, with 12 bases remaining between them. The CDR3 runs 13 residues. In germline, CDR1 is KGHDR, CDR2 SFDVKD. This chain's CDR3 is CATSGGAGHEQYF. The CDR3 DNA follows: TGTGCCACCAGTGGGGGGGCAGGTCACGAGCAGTACTTC.

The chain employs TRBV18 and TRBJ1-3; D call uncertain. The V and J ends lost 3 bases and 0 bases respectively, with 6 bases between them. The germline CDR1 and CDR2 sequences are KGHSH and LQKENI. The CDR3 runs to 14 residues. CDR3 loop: CASSPGDSGNTIYF. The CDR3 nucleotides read TGTGCCAGCTCACCTGGGGACTCTGGAAACACCATATATTTT.

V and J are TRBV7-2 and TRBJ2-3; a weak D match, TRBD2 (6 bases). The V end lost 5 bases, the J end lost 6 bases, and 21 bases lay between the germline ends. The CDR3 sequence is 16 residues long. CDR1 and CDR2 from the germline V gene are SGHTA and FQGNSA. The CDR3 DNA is TGTGCCAGCAGCCCTAGGTGGCGGGAAGGGTTGGATACGCAGTATTTT. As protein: CASSPRWREGLDTQYF.

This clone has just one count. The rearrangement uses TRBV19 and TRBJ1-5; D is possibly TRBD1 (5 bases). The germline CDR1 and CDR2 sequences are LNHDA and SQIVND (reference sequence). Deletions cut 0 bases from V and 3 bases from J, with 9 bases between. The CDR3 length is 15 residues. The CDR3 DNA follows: TGTGCCAGTAGTATAGACGACAGCCTCAATCAGCCCCAGCATTTT. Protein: CASSIDDSLNQPQHF.

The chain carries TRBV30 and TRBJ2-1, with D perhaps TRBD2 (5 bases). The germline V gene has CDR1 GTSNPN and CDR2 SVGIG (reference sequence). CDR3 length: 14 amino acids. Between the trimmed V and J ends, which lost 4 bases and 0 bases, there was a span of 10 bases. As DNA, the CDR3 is TGTGCCTGGAATCCCGGGATCTCCTACAATGAGCAGTTCTTC. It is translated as CAWNPGISYNEQFF.

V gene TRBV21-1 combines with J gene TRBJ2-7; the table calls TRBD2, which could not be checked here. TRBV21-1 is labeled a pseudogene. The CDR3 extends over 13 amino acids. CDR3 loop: CASSTPERYEQYF. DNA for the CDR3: TGTGCCAGCAGCACTCCTGAGCGGTACGAGCAGTACTTC.

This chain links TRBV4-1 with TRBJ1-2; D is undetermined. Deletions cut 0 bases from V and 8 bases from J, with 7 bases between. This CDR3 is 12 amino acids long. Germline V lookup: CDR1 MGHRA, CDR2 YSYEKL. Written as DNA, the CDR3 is TGCGCCAGCAGCCAAGAAGAGTGGGGCTACACCTTC. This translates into CASSQEEWGYTF.

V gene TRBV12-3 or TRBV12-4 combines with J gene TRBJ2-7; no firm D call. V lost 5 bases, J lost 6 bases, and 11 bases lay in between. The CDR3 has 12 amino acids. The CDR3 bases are TGTGCCAGCAGTCGCCTAGACCCCGAGCAGTACTTC. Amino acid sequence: CASSRLDPEQYF.